The source of this T cell receptor (beta chain) is a study of shared clonotypes between healthy human individuals. Measured with immunoSEQ multiplex PCR; TCRdb has only the in-frame clones, and not every one. The sample holds roughly 2.5 million clones; around nine tenths are singletons and the top ten take around 0.15%. The ends lost 6 bases at V and 0 bases at J; junction bases unmatched: 12. This CDR3 has 17 residues. Germline V gene data show CDR1 as WSHSY and CDR2 as SAAADI. Material for sequencing was naive CD4+ T cells sorted from blood. Documented subset: CD45RA+ positively selected. The clonotype originates from a man aged 18 to 30 in good health. The V and J genes are TRBV10-2 and TRBJ2-3; 7 bases line up with TRBD1. The CDR3 here is CASSPLLTGPSTDTQYF. The CDR3 DNA is TGCGCCAGCAGCCCATTGTTGACAGGGCCTAGCACAGATACGCAGTATTTT.